These 10 T cell receptor beta chains originate from one sample sequenced in a study of shared clonotypes between healthy human individuals. Naive CD8 populations comprised CD45RO-negative cells positively selected for CCR7, excluding terminally differentiated effector memory CD45RA+ cells. The data were produced by immunoSEQ multiplex PCR, yet TCRdb's version contains in-frame clones alone and is incomplete. The sample yields about 2 million clones, around 96% seen once. The sample was naive CD8+ T cells sorted from blood. The receptors were sampled from a man younger than 35 in good health.

The chain recombines TRBV9 with TRBJ1-4, with D hard to call. Germline values: CDR1 SGDLS, CDR2 YYNGEE. The CDR3 spans 15 residues. Trimming took off 0 bases at V and 6 bases at J, with 12 bases between the two ends. The CDR3 protein is CASSVGVLRDEKLFF. The CDR3 DNA is TGTGCCAGCAGCGTAGGAGTCCTCCGAGATGAAAAACTGTTTTTT.

On this clone: Other DNA sequences in the same sample also yield this CDR3. The CDR3 nucleotides are TGTGCCAGCAGCTCTACATATGGCTACACCTTC. It codes for CASSSTYGYTF. The chain links TRBV9 to TRBJ1-2; D is undetermined. Germline values: CDR1 SGDLS, CDR2 YYNGEE. The CDR3 sequence is 11 residues long. V lost 4 bases, J lost 5 bases, and 6 bases lay in between.

The chain uses TRBV7-3 and TRBJ2-3; TRBD1 is a possible D gene (5 bases). With 2 bases removed from V and 4 bases from J, the gap between germline ends came to 7 bases. Germline V lookup: CDR1 SGHTA, CDR2 FQGTGA. This CDR3 region has 13 residues. CDR3 loop: CASSLVRADTQYF. Written as DNA, the CDR3 is TGTGCCAGCAGCTTAGTCAGGGCAGATACGCAGTATTTT.

This clone was observed a single time. The chain couples TRBV15 to TRBJ2-5; D gene ambiguous. The CDR3 has 13 residues. From germline, CDR1 is LNHNV and CDR2 YYDKDF (reference sequence). The V and J ends lost 5 bases and 2 bases respectively, with 9 bases between them. The CDR3 DNA reads as TGTGCCACCAGCGCGCATTATCAAGAGACCCAGTACTTC. Residues: CATSAHYQETQYF.

This chain uses TRBV29-1 with TRBJ1-2; the D is unclear. In germline, CDR1 is SQVTM, CDR2 ANQGSEA. CDR3 size: 14 residues. The ends were cut back, 1 base at V and 1 base at J, with 10 bases in the middle. CDR3 residues: CSVEGFGYNYGYTF. The CDR3 nucleotides are TGCAGCGTTGAAGGGTTCGGCTATAACTATGGCTACACCTTC. Using reference TRBV29-1 and TRBJ1-2 for the parts outside the CDR3, the full variable domain is SAVISQKPSRDICQRGTSLTIQCQVDSQVTMMFWYRQQPGQSLTLIATANQGSEATYESGFVIDKFPISRPNLTFSTLTVSNMSPEDSSIYLCSVEGFGYNYGYTFGSGTRLTVV.

Worth noting for this clone: This sample includes further DNA sequences coding for the same CDR3. V and J are TRBV5-6 and TRBJ1-2, with unresolved D. The CDR3 loop spans 13 amino acids. The germline CDR1 and CDR2 sequences are SGHDT and YYEEEE. Trimming took off 0 bases at V and 0 bases at J, with 3 bases between the two ends. The CDR3 coding sequence is TGTGCCAGCAGCTTGGACGCTAACTATGGCTACACCTTC. Encoded protein: CASSLDANYGYTF.

The chain couples TRBV7-9 to TRBJ2-1, with 7 bases lining up with TRBD2. J lost 4 bases, V lost 4 bases, and 10 bases had no gene match. Germline V gives CDR1 SEHNR, CDR2 FQNEAQ (reference sequence). The CDR3 has 16 amino acids. The CDR3 here is CASSSASSGAYNEQFF. The CDR3 DNA sequence: TGTGCCAGCAGCTCAGCTTCTAGCGGAGCTTACAATGAGCAGTTCTTC.

This clone was counted a single time. This sequence joins TRBV18 and TRBJ2-3, with 9 bases fitting TRBD2. Germline lookup yields CDR1 KGHSH and CDR2 LQKENI. V shed 1 base, J shed 7 bases, and the junction held 9 bases outside the gene matches. The CDR3 extends over 16 amino acids. The CDR3 coding sequence is TGTGCCAGCTCACCACTGAGAGGAGCGGGAGGATATACGCAGTATTTT. Amino acids: CASSPLRGAGGYTQYF.

The chain recombines TRBV9 with TRBJ2-7; 7 positions match TRBD2. J lost 0 bases, V lost 7 bases, and 7 bases had no gene match. The germline CDR1 and CDR2 sequences are SGDLS and YYNGEE. The CDR3 has 14 residues. The CDR3 DNA reads as TGTGCCAGCGCACGGGACTACAACTCCTACGAGCAGTACTTC. It specifies CASARDYNSYEQYF.

This rearrangement joins TRBV13 to TRBJ2-7; D may be TRBD2 (5 bases). This CDR3 contains 15 residues. Germline CDR1 and CDR2: PRHDT and FYEKMQ (reference sequence). Trimming removed 0 bases from V and 1 base from J, with 10 bases in between. CDR3 nucleotide sequence: TGTGCCAGCAGCTTAGGCGGGATGAAATCCTACGAGCAGTACTTC. Translation gives CASSLGGMKSYEQYF.